This T cell receptor beta chain appears in the sequencing data of a study of OX40 agonist ivuxolimab in advanced cancers. Across the whole study: Patients were dosed with the agonistic anti-OX40 (CD134) antibody ivuxolimab. Dosing consisted of intravenous ivuxolimab at 0.01 to 10 mg/kg every 2 weeks.

The CDR3 has 15 amino acids. Trimming pared 0 bases from V and 6 bases from J, leaving 14 bases between. Germline lookup yields CDR1 MNHEY and CDR2 SVGAGI. Data came from immunoSEQ multiplex PCR; TCRdb stores just in-frame clones and leaves some out. The sample contains tens of thousands of clones, more than 80% of which appear only once. Study findings and constraints: Clones of CD4+ and CD8+ blood T cells grew by week 6 at doses of 0.1 to 3.0 mg/kg. The authors also found low normalized T-cell clonal expansion in some nonresponders.

Note on this clone: Its antigen remains unknown.

This receptor was taken from an adult with an advanced solid tumor such as melanoma, head and neck, liver or kidney cancer. The sample in question was CD4+ or CD8+ T cells sorted from blood, obtained in a trial of the OX40 agonist ivuxolimab. The chain carries TRBV6-5 and TRBJ1-2; maybe TRBD1 (6 bases). The CDR3 region is CASSYSPGEVDGYTF. The CDR3 DNA sequence: TGTGCCAGCAGTTACTCCCCAGGGGAGGTAGATGGCTACACCTTC.